This passage covers 27 T cell receptor beta chains from one sample sequenced in a study of CD8+CD57+ T cells in acquired aplastic anemia. Patients included in sequencing had previously demonstrated CD8+CD57+ cell expansion by flow cytometry. For CDR3 and TCR beta VDJ profiling, genomic DNA was the template used. Each CDR3 protein is one row after TCRdb ran MiXCR on the reads. The sample includes about 160,000 distinct CDR3 sequences, over 70% of them seen just once. Material for sequencing was sorted CD4+, CD8+, or CD8+CD57+ T cells (not recorded which) from PBMCs. Receptors were obtained from a human donor with aplastic anemia.

The chain links TRBV7-9 to TRBJ1-4; 11 nucleotides match TRBD1. Germline values: CDR1 SEHNR, CDR2 FQNEAQ (reference sequence). The CDR3 has 17 residues. V was pared by 6 bases and J by 7 bases, with 13 bases of the junction left unmatched. The CDR3 DNA reads TGTGCCAGCAGACTCCCGTATGGGACAGGGGGACTTGAAAAACTGTTTTTT. Translated, it gives CASRLPYGTGGLEKLFF.

Note on this clonotype: The CDR3 ends on some other residue instead of the conserved phenylalanine or tryptophan, so this is likely a read error. The DNA is omitted, as the CDR3 cannot be located on it reliably, and the CDR3 follows TCRdb's listing. The gene calls are TRBV7-9 and TRBJ2-1; the table's D call TRBD1 went unverified against the DNA. Germline CDR1 and CDR2: SEHNR and FQNEAQ (reference sequence). The CDR3 has 12 amino acids, counting both end residues. The CDR3 loop is CASSFKPGILFS.

This chain uses TRBV24-1 with TRBJ2-1; D may be TRBD2 (6 bases). V lost 5 bases, J lost 0 bases, and 22 bases lay in between. Germline-derived CDR1 and CDR2 are KGHDR and SFDVKD. The CDR3 has 19 amino acids. CDR3 in DNA: TGTGCCACCAGTGCCGGCGGGGTAAGCGCGGGGAGCTCCTACAATGAGCAGTTCTTC. This gives the protein CATSAGGVSAGSSYNEQFF.

This clonotype appeared a few times. The chain joins TRBV7-9 to TRBJ2-7, with 11 bases fitting TRBD2. CDR1 is SEHNR and CDR2 is FQNEAQ in the germline V gene (reference sequence). The CDR3 spans 14 residues. V gave up 6 bases and J gave up 5 bases; unmatched junction bases: 6. CDR3 nucleotides: TGTGCCAGCAGGCCGTCGGGACTAGCGGACGAGCAGTACTTC. This translates into CASRPSGLADEQYF.

This chain connects TRBV20-1 to TRBJ2-5; D is unresolved. Trimming took off 6 bases at V and 4 bases at J, with 18 bases between the two ends. The CDR3 totals 14 residues. CDR1 and CDR2 from the germline V gene are DFQATT and SNEGSKA (reference sequence). The CDR3, as DNA: TGCAGTGCCACAAATATAGTATATGGAGAGACCCAGTACTTC. It is translated as CSATNIVYGETQYF.

This chain connects TRBV24-1 to TRBJ2-1; 8 bases are shared with TRBD2. Germline CDR1 reads KGHDR; CDR2 reads SFDVKD. V was pared by 1 base and J by 9 bases, with 7 bases of the junction left unmatched. The CDR3 runs to 15 residues. The CDR3 loop is CATSDLASGLSEQFF. CDR3 DNA sequence: TGTGCCACCAGTGATTTAGCTAGCGGGTTGAGTGAGCAGTTCTTC.

This chain links TRBV7-9 with TRBJ1-6; D is ambiguous. The germline CDR1 and CDR2 sequences are SEHNR and FQNEAQ (reference sequence). The V end was cut by 3 bases, the J end by 5 bases, with 8 bases between. The CDR3 spans 14 residues. Here the CDR3 reads CASSFGQNNSPLHF. In DNA form, the CDR3 reads TGTGCCAGCAGCTTTGGGCAGAATAATTCACCCCTCCACTTT.

This chain uses TRBV6-4 with TRBJ1-6; D unresolved. CDR3 length equals 14 residues. Looked up from germline, CDR1 is MRHNA and CDR2 is SNTAGT. The V end was cut by 5 bases, the J end by 7 bases, with 12 bases between. The chain's CDR3 is CASSPRTPNSPLHF. The CDR3 nucleotides are TGTGCCAGCAGTCCGCGGACTCCCAATTCACCCCTCCACTTT.

The genes are TRBV11-1 and TRBJ2-3, with TRBD2 identical over 9 bases. The germline CDR1 and CDR2 sequences are SGHAT and FQDESV (reference sequence). J was trimmed by 0 bases and V by 1 base; bases with no gene match: 8. This CDR3 contains 18 residues. The CDR3 reads CASSLVAGATTSTDTQYF. As DNA, the CDR3 is TGTGCCAGCAGCTTAGTAGCGGGAGCCACTACCAGCACAGATACGCAGTATTTT.

V gene TRBV5-5 combines with J gene TRBJ1-1, with D perhaps matching TRBD1 (5 bases). Germline lookup yields CDR1 SGHKS and CDR2 YYEKEE (reference sequence). The CDR3 extends over 18 amino acids. Trimming shortened V by 4 bases and J by 1 base, and 23 bases separated the two germline ends. CDR3 DNA: TGTGCCAGCAGCCAAGTTGAGGGTGGGGGAGGACCGAACACTGAAGCTTTCTTT. Translating it yields CASSQVEGGGGPNTEAFF.

This clonotype was seen just once. The CDR3 DNA reads TGTGCCAGCAGCTCTACAGGAGAGGGGACTCGTGGCTACACCTTC. Translated: CASSSTGEGTRGYTF. The J gene is TRBJ1-2, the V gene TRBV7-9; possibly TRBD1 for D (5 bases). This CDR3 is built from 15 residues. Per the germline V gene, CDR1 is SEHNR and CDR2 is FQNEAQ (reference sequence). V lost 4 bases to trimming and J lost 7 bases, with 19 bases between them.

Comment on this clonotype: One end of the junction varies from germline; a read error may be responsible. The chain has TRBV6-1 and TRBJ2-1, with 8 bases that match TRBD2. This CDR3 is built from 17 residues. Germline V gene lookup returns CDR1 MNHNS and CDR2 SASEGT. CDR3 DNA: TGTGCCAGCAGTGACCGGACTAGCCGACGCTCCTCCAATGAGCAGTTCTTC. As protein: CASSDRTSRRSSNEQFF.

This clonotype was detected once. The chain recombines TRBV2 with TRBJ1-2; TRBD1 is a possible D gene (6 bases). Deletions cut 4 bases from V and 7 bases from J, with 16 bases between. Germline V gene sequence: CDR1 SNHLY, CDR2 FYNNEI. This CDR3 is built from 14 residues. The CDR3 spells CASSGGQLRLGYTF. CDR3 sequence (DNA): TGTGCCAGCAGTGGAGGACAGCTGCGACTTGGCTACACCTTC.

The gene calls are TRBV19 and TRBJ1-1; D is possibly TRBD1 (6 bases). The CDR3 has 15 amino acids. V was clipped by 7 bases and J by 2 bases, with 17 bases between them. From germline, CDR1 is LNHDA and CDR2 SQIVND (reference sequence). CDR3 sequence (DNA): TGTGCCAGTACCCCAGGGGTAAAACCCAACACTGAAGCTTTCTTT. This translates into CASTPGVKPNTEAFF.

V usage is TRBV7-9 and J usage is TRBJ2-5; D is ambiguous. The J call may be faulty, since TRBJ2-7 better matches the DNA end. Per germline, CDR1 SEHNR and CDR2 FQNEAQ (reference sequence). The CDR3 runs to 14 residues. Written as DNA, the CDR3 is TGTGCCAGCAGCTTAGGGTGGGGAAACTACGAGCAGTACTTC. Amino acids: CASSLGWGNYEQYF.

The rearrangement joins TRBV19 to TRBJ2-2, with 8 bases that match TRBD1. This CDR3 comprises 15 residues. V trimming: 6 bases; J trimming: 1 base; junction bases outside the gene matches: 4. Germline V gene lookup returns CDR1 LNHDA and CDR2 SQIVND (reference sequence). The CDR3 here is CASSRGQGNTGELFF. Here the CDR3 DNA reads TGTGCCAGTAGCCGAGGACAGGGGAACACCGGGGAGCTGTTTTTT.

This rearrangement joins TRBV2 to TRBJ1-2; possibly TRBD1 for D (5 bases). Trimming removed 2 bases from V and 6 bases from J, with 19 bases in between. The CDR3 spans 16 residues. Germline V gives CDR1 SNHLY, CDR2 FYNNEI. CDR3 nucleotides: TGTGCCAGCAGTGAAAGGATCAATGGGGCGCGGGATGGCTACACCTTC. Its translation: CASSERINGARDGYTF.

The count of this clonotype is one. The CDR3 region is CSARDQGKLSEAFF. CDR3 nucleotide sequence: TGCAGTGCTAGAGATCAAGGCAAGCTTTCTGAAGCTTTCTTT. The V gene is TRBV20-1, the J gene TRBJ1-1; D call uncertain. The CDR3 is 14 amino acids. Trimming cost V 0 bases and J 6 bases, with 14 bases left between them. Germline V gene lookup returns CDR1 DFQATT and CDR2 SNEGSKA (reference sequence).

This clonotype has a single count. This chain joins TRBV7-9 and TRBJ1-2; D perhaps matches TRBD1 (6 bases). There are 15 residues in the CDR3. Between the trimmed V and J ends, which lost 6 bases and 0 bases, there was a span of 14 bases. The germline V gene has CDR1 SEHNR and CDR2 FQNEAQ (reference sequence). The CDR3 DNA sequence: TGTGCCAGCAGACTAGGGGGAGGAACTAACTATGGCTACACCTTC. Protein: CASRLGGGTNYGYTF.

The gene calls are TRBV24-1 and TRBJ1-2, with D unclear. CDR1 is KGHDR and CDR2 is SFDVKD in the germline V gene. The ends were cut back, 4 bases at V and 3 bases at J, with 5 bases in the middle. The CDR3 runs to 12 residues. DNA for the CDR3: TGTGCCACCAGTGAGCGGGACTATGGCTACACCTTC. Translated: CATSERDYGYTF.

J is TRBJ2-7 and V is TRBV10-1, with TRBD1 identical over 7 bases. With 9 bases clipped from V and 4 bases from J, the junction kept 6 bases outside the gene matches. CDR3 length: 12 amino acids. Germline V gene sequence: CDR1 WNHNN, CDR2 SYGVQD (reference sequence). The CDR3 DNA reads TGCGCCAGGGGGGACAGTCCTTACGAGCAGTACTTC. It translates to CARGDSPYEQYF.

J is TRBJ2-7 and V is TRBV2; 8 nucleotides line up with TRBD2. The CDR3 runs to 15 residues. Germline-derived CDR1 and CDR2 are SNHLY and FYNNEI. The trim removed 4 bases at V and 1 base at J, leaving 6 bases unmatched. CDR3 in DNA: TGTGCCAGCAGTGGGTCGTTAGCGGGGTCCTACGAGCAGTACGTC. Residues: CASSGSLAGSYEQYV.

In its sample, this clonotype was seen many times. V gene TRBV15 combines with J gene TRBJ2-1; D unresolved. CDR3 length equals 11 residues. From germline, CDR1 is LNHNV and CDR2 YYDKDF (reference sequence). The V and J ends lost 5 bases and 5 bases respectively, with 4 bases between them. This CDR3 reads CATSGNNEQFF. The CDR3 bases are TGTGCCACCAGCGGTAACAATGAGCAGTTCTTC.

The chain is built from TRBV20-1 and TRBJ2-3; TRBD2 is a possible D gene (6 bases). The CDR3 loop spans 16 amino acids. Germline V CDR1 and CDR2: DFQATT, SNEGSKA (reference sequence). The V end was cut by 1 base, the J end by 4 bases, with 18 bases between. CDR3 protein: CSARGVTGARPDTQYF. The DNA of the CDR3 is TGCAGTGCTAGAGGGGTGACGGGAGCGCGCCCAGATACGCAGTATTTT.

V is TRBV6-6 and J is TRBJ2-5, with 7 bases fitting TRBD1. The end of the DNA is better explained by TRBJ2-1, so the J call may be wrong. CDR1 MNHNY and CDR2 SVGAGI come from the germline V gene (reference sequence). The CDR3 loop spans 13 amino acids. For the CDR3, the DNA is TGTGCCAGCAGCGGGACAGAATACAATGAGCAGTTCTTC. It specifies CASSGTEYNEQFF.

This clonotype was counted between two and nine times. This chain uses TRBV7-2 with TRBJ2-5; D might be TRBD1 (5 bases). The germline V gene encodes CDR1 SGHTA and CDR2 FQGNSA. CDR3 size: 15 residues. V was pared by 5 bases and J by 5 bases, with 18 bases between. In DNA, the CDR3 is TGTGCCAGCAGCCAGACATTCGGCAGGGTGGAGACCCAGTACTTC. This translates into CASSQTFGRVETQYF. Complete variable domain (other parts from reference TRBV7-2 and TRBJ2-5): GAGVSQSPSNKVTEKGKDVELRCDPISGHTALYWYRQSLGQGLEFLIYFQGNSAPDKSGLPSDRFSAERTGGSVSTLTIQRTQQEDSAVYLCASSQTFGRVETQYFGPGTRLLVL.

A word on this clonotype: At one end, the junction sequence differs from germline, possibly due to a read error. The chain is built from TRBV9 and TRBJ1-3; TRBD1 might be the D (5 bases). Germline-derived CDR1 and CDR2 are SGDLS and YYNGEE. The CDR3 covers 16 residues. The CDR3 is CASSAVQASRGNAIYF. DNA for the CDR3: TGTGCCAGCAGCGCAGTACAGGCCTCACGTGGAAACGCCATATATTTT.